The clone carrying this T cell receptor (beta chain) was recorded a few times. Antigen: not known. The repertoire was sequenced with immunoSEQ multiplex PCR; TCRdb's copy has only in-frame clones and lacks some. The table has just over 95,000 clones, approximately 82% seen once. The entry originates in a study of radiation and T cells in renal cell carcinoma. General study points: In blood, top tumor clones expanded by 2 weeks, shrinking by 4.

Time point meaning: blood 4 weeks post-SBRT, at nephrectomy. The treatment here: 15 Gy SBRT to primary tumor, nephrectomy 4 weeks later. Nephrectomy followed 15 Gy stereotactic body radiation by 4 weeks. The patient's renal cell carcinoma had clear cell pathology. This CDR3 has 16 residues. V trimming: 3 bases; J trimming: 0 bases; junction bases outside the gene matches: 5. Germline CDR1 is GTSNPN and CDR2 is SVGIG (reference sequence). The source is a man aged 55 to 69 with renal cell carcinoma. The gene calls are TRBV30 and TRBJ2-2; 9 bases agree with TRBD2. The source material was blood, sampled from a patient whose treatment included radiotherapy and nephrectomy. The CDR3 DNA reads TGTGCCTGGAGACCGGGACTAGCATCGAACACCGGGGAGCTGTTTTTT. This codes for CAWRPGLASNTGELFF. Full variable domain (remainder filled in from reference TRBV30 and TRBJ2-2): SQTIHQWPATLVQPVGSPLSLECTVEGTSNPNLYWYRQAAGRGLQLLFYSVGIGQISSEVPQNLSASRPQDRQFILSSKKLLLSDSGFYLCAWRPGLASNTGELFFGEGSRLTVL.